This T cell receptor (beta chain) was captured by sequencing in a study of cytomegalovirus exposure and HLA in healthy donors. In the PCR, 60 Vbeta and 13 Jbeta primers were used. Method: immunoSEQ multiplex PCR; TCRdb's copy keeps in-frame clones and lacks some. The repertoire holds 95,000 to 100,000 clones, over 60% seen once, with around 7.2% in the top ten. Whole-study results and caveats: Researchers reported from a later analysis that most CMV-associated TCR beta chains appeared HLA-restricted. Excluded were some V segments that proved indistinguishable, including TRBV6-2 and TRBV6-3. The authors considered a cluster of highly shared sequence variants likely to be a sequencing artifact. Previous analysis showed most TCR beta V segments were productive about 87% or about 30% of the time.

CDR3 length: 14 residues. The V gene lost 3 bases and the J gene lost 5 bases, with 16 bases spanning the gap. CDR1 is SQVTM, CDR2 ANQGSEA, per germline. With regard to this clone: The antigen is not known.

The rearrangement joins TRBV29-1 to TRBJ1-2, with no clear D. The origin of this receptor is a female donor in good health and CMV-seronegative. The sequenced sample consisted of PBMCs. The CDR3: CSVDGNSGWYGYTF. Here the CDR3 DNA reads TGCAGCGTTGACGGCAACAGCGGTTGGTATGGCTACACCTTC.